These 9 T cell receptor beta chains came from one sample sequenced in a study of PD-1 blockade in classical Hodgkin lymphoma. Using immunoSEQ multiplex PCR, the repertoire was profiled, and TCRdb retains in-frame clones only, with some absent. Of a few thousand clones in the sample, around 64% are singletons; the top ten hold around 70%. Time point noted: cycle 4 day 1 (C4D1), after 6 weeks of nivolumab. Every single patient, without exception, relapsed after autologous stem cell transplantation, and brentuximab vedotin exposure varied. Applied to thawed PBMCs, magnetic negative selection was the method used to isolate CD8+ T cells. The sequenced sample was CD8+ T cells from blood, obtained before the fourth cycle of nivolumab. The source of these receptors is a human donor with classical Hodgkin lymphoma.

This chain joins TRBV5-6 and TRBJ1-2; D unresolved. The CDR3 loop spans 14 amino acids. V lost 1 base to trimming and J lost 4 bases, with 11 bases between them. Germline loops: CDR1 SGHDT, CDR2 YYEEEE. In DNA, the CDR3 is TGTGCCAGCAGCTTGCTCGAAGGAATCTATGGCTACACCTTC. Its protein is CASSLLEGIYGYTF.

This chain joins TRBV7-3 and TRBJ1-2; TRBD1 agrees at 7 bases. V dropped 4 bases and J dropped 2; count of bases not matched to a gene: 1. There are 13 residues in the CDR3. Germline-derived CDR1 and CDR2 are SGHTA and FQGTGA. CDR3 residues: CASSSTGNYGYTF. CDR3 DNA sequence: TGTGCCAGCAGCTCGACAGGGAACTATGGCTACACCTTC.

This clone has only a few counts. V and J are TRBV9 and TRBJ2-3; 7 nucleotides agree with TRBD2. Germline V gene lookup returns CDR1 SGDLS and CDR2 YYNGEE. The CDR3 contains 15 residues. J was trimmed by 0 bases and V by 7 bases; bases with no gene match: 8. The chain's CDR3 is CASERSGDSTDTQYF. In DNA, the CDR3 is TGTGCCAGCGAGAGAAGCGGGGATAGCACAGATACGCAGTATTTT.

The chain joins TRBV7-3 to TRBJ1-1; unclear D gene. CDR3 length: 12 residues. V was trimmed by 3 bases and J by 1 base, leaving 3 bases between them. Germline CDR1 is SGHTA and CDR2 is FQGTGA. CDR3 DNA: TGTGCCAGCAGCTTTGGGAACACTGAAGCTTTCTTT. Translated, it gives CASSFGNTEAFF.

This clone was detected once. This sequence joins TRBV11-2 and TRBJ2-2, with TRBD2 matching 7 bases. J gave up 8 bases and V 5 bases, and 11 bases lay outside the gene matches. This CDR3 spans 15 amino acids. Germline V gene data show CDR1 as SGHAT and CDR2 as FQNNGV. The CDR3 is CASSTLAYRRGELFF. Written as DNA, the CDR3 is TGTGCCAGCAGCACACTAGCGTACCGGAGGGGGGAGCTGTTTTTT.

This chain links TRBV19 with TRBJ2-7; 8 bases map to TRBD1. V was pared by 4 bases and J by 5 bases, with 1 base of the junction left unmatched. The germline CDR1 and CDR2 sequences are LNHDA and SQIVND (reference sequence). The CDR3 length is 12 residues. CDR3 DNA: TGTGCCAGTAGTAAGACAGGGGACGAGCAGTACTTC. It encodes CASSKTGDEQYF. The full variable domain, with the rest looked up from reference TRBV19 and TRBJ2-7, is DGGITQSPKYLFRKEGQNVTLSCEQNLNHDAMYWYRQDPGQGLRLIYYSQIVNDFQKGDIAEGYSVSREKKESFPLTVTSAQKNPTAFYLCASSKTGDEQYFGPGTRLTVT.

This rearrangement joins TRBV15 to TRBJ2-3; no firm D call. The CDR3 runs 15 residues. Trimming shortened V by 0 bases and J by 2 bases, and 9 bases separated the two germline ends. Germline V lookup: CDR1 LNHNV, CDR2 YYDKDF (reference sequence). CDR3 nucleotide sequence: TGTGCCACCAGCAGAGATCTTCGGTTCACAGATACGCAGTATTTT. The encoded protein is CATSRDLRFTDTQYF.

This clone is deemed medium-sized. Other DNA sequences of this sample code for an identical CDR3. The rearrangement uses TRBV4-3 and TRBJ2-7; tentatively, D is TRBD2 (7 bases). Germline loops: CDR1 LGHNA, CDR2 YSLEER. The CDR3 totals 16 residues. Trimming cost V 0 bases and J 3 bases, with 15 bases left between them. The CDR3 loop is CASSQDLRGGNYEQYF. CDR3 DNA sequence: TGCGCCAGCAGCCAAGATCTGAGGGGGGGAAACTACGAGCAGTACTTC.

The chain recombines TRBV4-1 with TRBJ2-7; D call uncertain. In germline, CDR1 is MGHRA, CDR2 YSYEKL. The V and J ends lost 3 bases and 2 bases respectively, with 17 bases between them. The CDR3 has 16 residues. For the CDR3, the DNA is TGCGCCAGCAGCCAGGCGAGTCCCAAGTCAACCTACGAGCAGTACTTC. This translates into CASSQASPKSTYEQYF.